These 8 T cell receptor beta chains were sequenced from one sample in a study of metastatic and nonmetastatic thyroid tumors. Until they underwent thyroid surgery, no patient had received any treatment. Via MiXCR, TCRdb re-called the PCR reads. The sample shows about 16,000 clones, roughly 26% of them seen only once. Sample: blood. These receptors were taken from a male donor with papillary thyroid cancer or a benign thyroid nodule (not recorded which). Some clones in this sample may be carry-over from other donors' samples.

This clone was counted many times. This may stem from a read error, because a much larger clone lies one nucleotide away. The same CDR3 arises from other DNA sequences in this sample as well. The rearrangement uses TRBV7-9 and TRBJ1-2; D may be TRBD1 (5 bases). CDR3 length equals 14 residues. Germline V gene data show CDR1 as SEHNR and CDR2 as FQNEAQ (reference sequence). The DNA for the CDR3 is TGCGCCAGCAGCTTAGCGCGGGGACCCTATGGCTACACCTTC. Protein sequence: CASSLARGPYGYTF.

This clone is categorized as medium-sized (0.01 to 0.1%). The rearrangement links TRBV20-1 to TRBJ2-7; D not certain. The CDR3 covers 12 residues. Germline-derived CDR1 and CDR2 are DFQATT and SNEGSKA (reference sequence). V lost 0 bases to trimming and J lost 6 bases, with 9 bases between them. CDR3 nucleotide sequence: TGCAGTGCTAGAGATGAGTGGGTCGAGCAGTACTTC. This encodes CSARDEWVEQYF.

By frequency in the sample, this clone is medium-sized. The rearrangement links TRBV20-1 to TRBJ1-1; a weak D match, TRBD1 (5 bases). V lost 3 bases and J lost 4, with 15 bases in between. CDR3 length: 14 amino acids. Germline CDR1 is DFQATT and CDR2 is SNEGSKA (reference sequence). Here the CDR3 DNA reads TGCAGTGCTAGTGGGGGGGGTTTTTTCACTGAAGCTTTCTTT. Translation: CSASGGGFFTEAFF.

V usage is TRBV27 and J usage is TRBJ2-3; the match to TRBD2 covers 9 bases. There are 16 residues in the CDR3. V lost 4 bases to trimming and J lost 1 base; unmatched junction nucleotides: 6. CDR1 and CDR2 (germline): MNHEY, SMNVEV (reference sequence). The CDR3 DNA reads as TGTGCCAGCAGTTATAGAATAGCGGGAGGCACAGATACGCAGTATTTT. This translates into CASSYRIAGGTDTQYF.

This clone showed up many times. The chain combines TRBV18 with TRBJ2-7, with TRBD1 identical over 10 bases. The germline V gene has CDR1 KGHSH and CDR2 LQKENI. The CDR3 loop spans 14 amino acids. J was trimmed by 6 bases and V by 4 bases; bases with no gene match: 6. The CDR3 bases are TGTGCCAGCTCACGAGGGACAGGGGAAGGCGAGCAGTACTTC. The encoded protein is CASSRGTGEGEQYF.

This clone has a count of ten or more. The gene calls are TRBV15 and TRBJ2-3; no clear D gene. The CDR3 runs 15 residues. Trimming took 1 base from V and 2 from J, leaving 10 bases between them. Germline CDR1 LNHNV, CDR2 YYDKDF (reference sequence). The CDR3 coding sequence is TGTGCCACCAGCAGAGTCGCGGAACTCACAGATACGCAGTATTTT. It yields the protein CATSRVAELTDTQYF.

This clone was detected only a few times. The rearrangement links TRBV20-1 to TRBJ1-6, with D possibly matching TRBD1 (5 bases). V lost 7 bases, J lost 5 bases, and 15 bases lay in between. The CDR3 covers 14 residues. Germline lookup yields CDR1 DFQATT and CDR2 SNEGSKA (reference sequence). This CDR3 reads CSVGRGRDNSPLHF. The CDR3 coding sequence is TGCAGTGTCGGAAGGGGAAGGGATAATTCACCCCTCCACTTT.

At least ten counts were recorded for this clone. V and J are TRBV19 and TRBJ1-2; 7 nucleotides align to TRBD1. V was clipped by 8 bases and J by 7 bases; unmatched bases: 7. The CDR3 is 12 residues long. Per germline, CDR1 LNHDA and CDR2 SQIVND (reference sequence). In DNA form, the CDR3 reads TGTGCCAGTTTTCAGGGGGTTGTTGGCTACACCTTC. Amino acids: CASFQGVVGYTF.